This section outlines one TCR beta chain sequence together with its context. The sample belongs to a study of blood T cell repertoires in COVID-19. Study information: From T cells, B-cell-depleted T cells, or PBMCs came the material, which was cDNA or gDNA.

V was clipped by 1 base and J by 4 bases; unmatched bases: 3. CDR1 is SGHTA, CDR2 FQGNSA, per germline. The CDR3 totals 16 residues. Clones were sequenced by immunoSEQ multiplex PCR, and TCRdb holds only the in-frame ones, with some missing. This sample yields about 150,000 clones, of which about 79% are seen a single time; almost 10% belongs to the top ten. V is TRBV7-2 and J is TRBJ2-7; 14 bases align to TRBD2. This TCR derives from a woman aged 45-65 years with acute or convalescent COVID-19. The sample comprised peripheral blood. The CDR3 bases are TGTGCCAGCAGCTTAGGAGGGACTAGCGGGGGTTACGAGCAGTACTTC. Protein: CASSLGGTSGGYEQYF.